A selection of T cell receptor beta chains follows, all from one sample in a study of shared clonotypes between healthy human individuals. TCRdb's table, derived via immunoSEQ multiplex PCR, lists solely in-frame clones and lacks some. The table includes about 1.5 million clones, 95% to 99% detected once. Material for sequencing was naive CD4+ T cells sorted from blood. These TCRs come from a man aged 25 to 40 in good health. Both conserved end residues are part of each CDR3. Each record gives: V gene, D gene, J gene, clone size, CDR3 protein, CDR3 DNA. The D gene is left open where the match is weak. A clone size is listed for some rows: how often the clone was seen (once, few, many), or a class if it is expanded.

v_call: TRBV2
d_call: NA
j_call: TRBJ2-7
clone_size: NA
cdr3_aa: CASSRFYEQYF
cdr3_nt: TGTGCCAGCTCCCGTTTTTACGAGCAGTACTTC

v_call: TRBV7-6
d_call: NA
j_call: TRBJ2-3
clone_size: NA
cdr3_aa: CASSLHKTDTQYF
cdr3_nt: TGTGCCAGCAGCTTACACAAAACAGATACGCAGTATTTT

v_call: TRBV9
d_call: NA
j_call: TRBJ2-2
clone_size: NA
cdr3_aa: CASSVPDTGELFF
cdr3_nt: TGTGCCAGCAGCGTACCGGACACCGGGGAGCTGTTTTTT

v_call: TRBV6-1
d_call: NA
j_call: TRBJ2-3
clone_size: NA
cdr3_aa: CASSGGYGQYF
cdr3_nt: TGTGCCAGCAGTGGGGGGTATGGGCAGTATTTT

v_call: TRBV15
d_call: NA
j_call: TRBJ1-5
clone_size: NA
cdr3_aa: CATSRDRSDQPQHF
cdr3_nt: TGTGCCACCAGCAGAGATAGGTCCGATCAGCCCCAGCATTTT

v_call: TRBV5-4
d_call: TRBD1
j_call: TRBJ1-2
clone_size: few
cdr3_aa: CASSRDRVYGYTF
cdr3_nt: TGTGCCAGCAGCCGGGACAGAGTCTATGGCTACACCTTC

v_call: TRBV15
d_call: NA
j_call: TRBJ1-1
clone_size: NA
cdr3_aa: CATGSRSNTEAFF
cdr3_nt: TGTGCCACGGGAAGCCGGTCAAACACTGAAGCTTTCTTT

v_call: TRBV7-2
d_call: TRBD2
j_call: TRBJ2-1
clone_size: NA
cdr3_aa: CASSLVGTTSSYNEQFF
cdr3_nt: TGTGCCAGCAGCTTAGTAGGGACTACAAGCTCCTACAATGAGCAGTTCTTC

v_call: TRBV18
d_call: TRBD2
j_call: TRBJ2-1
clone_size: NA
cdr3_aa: CASSPLSGSSYNEQFF
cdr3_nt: TGTGCCAGCTCACCCCTTAGCGGGAGCTCCTACAATGAGCAGTTCTTC

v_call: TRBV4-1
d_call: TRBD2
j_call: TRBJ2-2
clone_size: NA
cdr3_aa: CASSQLQTSGRANTGELFF
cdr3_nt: TGCGCCAGCAGCCAACTTCAGACTAGCGGGAGAGCGAACACCGGGGAGCTGTTTTTT

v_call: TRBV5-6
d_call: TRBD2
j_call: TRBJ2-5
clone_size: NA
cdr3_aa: CASSASGVQETQYF
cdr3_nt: TGTGCCAGCAGCGCAAGCGGGGTCCAAGAGACCCAGTACTTC

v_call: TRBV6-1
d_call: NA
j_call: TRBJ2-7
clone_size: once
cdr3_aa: CASSASGFHEQYF
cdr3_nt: TGTGCCAGCAGTGCCTCAGGATTCCACGAGCAGTACTTC

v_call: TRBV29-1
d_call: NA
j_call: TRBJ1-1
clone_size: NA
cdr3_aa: CSAWRLVPGRNTEAFF
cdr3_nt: TGCAGCGCCTGGAGATTGGTACCCGGACGGAACACTGAAGCTTTCTTT

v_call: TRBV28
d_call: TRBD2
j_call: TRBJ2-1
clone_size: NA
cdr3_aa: CASSLEGAGNNEQFF
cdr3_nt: TGTGCCAGCAGTTTAGAAGGAGCGGGAAACAATGAGCAGTTCTTC

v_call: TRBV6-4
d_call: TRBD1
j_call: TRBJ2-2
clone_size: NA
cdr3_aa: CASSDGTGNTGELFF
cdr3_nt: TGTGCCAGCAGTGACGGGACAGGGAACACCGGGGAGCTGTTTTTT